The source of this TCR beta chain is a study of Ad26.COV2.S vaccination and SARS-CoV-2 variants. On the study more broadly: Donor participated within the Ad26.COV2.S arm of the COV1001 trial. Ad26.COV2.S shots went into the muscle once or twice, 56 days apart.

The repertoire was sequenced with immunoSEQ multiplex PCR; TCRdb's copy has only in-frame clones and lacks some. The table shows about 430,000 clones, with 90% occurring only once. In regard to this clone: Its antigen is undetermined.

The ends lost 6 bases at V and 1 base at J; junction bases unmatched: 1. Germline V gene data show CDR1 as KGHSH and CDR2 as LQKENI. The CDR3 is made up of 14 amino acids. Treatment in this sample: around 19 received Ad26.COV2.S at low or high dose, single or two shots; 5 received placebo; per-sample allocation not given. Repertoires come from day 63 after the first vaccine or placebo injection. Study-wide points: Reportedly, spike-specific CD8+ and CD4+ T cell responses achieved substantial breadth once vaccination had taken place. Vaccinated and placebo-treated recipients had similar non-spike TCR breadth.

The source was peripheral blood, collected in a trial of Ad26.COV2.S vaccine versus placebo. The clonotype originates from a person between 18 and 59 years old who received the Ad26.COV2.S COVID-19 vaccine or a placebo. The rearrangement joins TRBV18 to TRBJ2-3, with 10 bases matching TRBD2. CDR3 DNA: TGTGCCAGCTCGGGGACTAGCGGCACAGATACGCAGTATTTT. This sequence encodes CASSGTSGTDTQYF.